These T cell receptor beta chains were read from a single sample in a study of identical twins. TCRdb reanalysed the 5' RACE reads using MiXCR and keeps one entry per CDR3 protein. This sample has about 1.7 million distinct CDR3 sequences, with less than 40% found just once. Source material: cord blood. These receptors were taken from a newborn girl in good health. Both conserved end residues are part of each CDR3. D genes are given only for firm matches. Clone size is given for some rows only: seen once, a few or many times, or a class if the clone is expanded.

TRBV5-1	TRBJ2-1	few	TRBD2	CASTRTSGTRNEQFF	TGCGCCAGCACAAGGACTAGCGGGACTCGGAATGAGCAGTTCTTC
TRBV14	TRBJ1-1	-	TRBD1	CASSQDSGTGNTEAFF	TGTGCCAGCAGCCAAGATTCGGGGACAGGGAACACTGAAGCTTTCTTT
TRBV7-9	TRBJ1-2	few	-	CASNLRANYGYTF	TGTGCCAGCAACCTGAGGGCCAACTATGGCTACACCTTC
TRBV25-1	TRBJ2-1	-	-	CASSETKRVNEQFF	TGTGCCAGCAGTGAAACGAAACGAGTCAATGAGCAGTTCTTC
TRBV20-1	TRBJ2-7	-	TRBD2	CSAIKAGEWSYNEQYF	TGCAGTGCTATTAAAGCGGGAGAGTGGTCCTACAATGAGCAGTACTTC
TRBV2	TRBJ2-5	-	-	CASSPSPLGTQYF	TGTGCCAGCAGCCCCTCGCCCCTAGGAACGCAGTACTTC
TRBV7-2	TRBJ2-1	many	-	CASSWDSLYNEQFF	TGTGCCAGCAGCTGGGACTCGCTTTACAATGAGCAGTTCTTC
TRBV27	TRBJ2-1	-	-	CASSLLTTYNEQFF	TGTGCCAGCAGTTTATTAACCACCTACAATGAGCAGTTCTTC
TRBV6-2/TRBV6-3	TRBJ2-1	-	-	CASSYSIVWNEQFF	TGTGCCAGCAGTTACTCGATAGTTTGGAATGAGCAGTTCTTC
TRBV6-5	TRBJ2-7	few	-	CASSSPHALSYEQYF	TGTGCCAGCAGTTCCCCGCACGCATTGTCCTACGAGCAGTACTTC
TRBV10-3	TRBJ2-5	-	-	CATQGRGETQYF	TGTGCCACACAGGGTAGGGGAGAGACCCAGTACTTC
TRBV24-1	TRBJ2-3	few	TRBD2	CATSDLTSGRAPDTQYF	TGTGCCACCAGTGATTTAACTAGCGGGAGGGCCCCAGATACGCAGTATTTT
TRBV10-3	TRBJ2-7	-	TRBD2	CAIRGSGTSLISYNEQYF	TGTGCCATCAGAGGCTCCGGGACTAGCCTAATTTCCTACAATGAGCAGTACTTC
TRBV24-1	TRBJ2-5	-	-	CATSDGTLTHQETQYF	TGTGCCACCAGTGATGGGACTCTTACCCATCAAGAGACCCAGTACTTC
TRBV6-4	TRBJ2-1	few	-	CASSDLMTRRYNEQFF	TGTGCCAGCAGTGACCTCATGACTAGGCGATACAATGAGCAGTTCTTC
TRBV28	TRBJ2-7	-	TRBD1	CASSRTQGANEQYF	TGTGCCAGCAGTCGTACACAGGGGGCAAATGAGCAGTACTTC
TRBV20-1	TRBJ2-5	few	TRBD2	CSARDRTSGRPFQETQYF	TGCAGTGCTAGAGACCGGACTAGCGGGAGACCCTTCCAAGAGACCCAGTACTTC
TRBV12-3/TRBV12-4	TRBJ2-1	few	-	CASSITGTEQFF	TGTGCCAGCAGTATTACCGGGACAGAGCAGTTCTTC
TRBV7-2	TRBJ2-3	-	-	CASSPRWRGDTQYF	TGTGCCAGCAGCCCCCGATGGCGAGGAGATACGCAGTATTTT
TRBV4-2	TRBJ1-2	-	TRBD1	CASSRPGQNVYGYTF	TGTGCCAGCAGCCGCCCGGGACAGAACGTCTATGGCTACACCTTC
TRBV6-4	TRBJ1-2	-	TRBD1	CASRADRVGGYTF	TGTGCCAGCAGGGCCGACAGGGTGGGAGGCTACACCTTC
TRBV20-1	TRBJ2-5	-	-	CSARDVGTKETQYF	TGCAGTGCTAGAGACGTAGGCACAAAAGAGACCCAGTACTTC
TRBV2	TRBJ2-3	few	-	CASKTGGPSEVDTQYF	TGTGCCAGCAAGACCGGCGGCCCATCCGAAGTAGATACGCAGTATTTT
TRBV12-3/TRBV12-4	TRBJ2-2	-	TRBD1	CASTTGTGVTGELFF	TGTGCCAGCACCACCGGGACAGGGGTCACCGGGGAGCTGTTTTTT
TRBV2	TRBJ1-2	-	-	CASSVRDIRSYGYTF	TGTGCCAGCAGTGTCCGGGACATCCGGTCTTATGGCTACACCTTC
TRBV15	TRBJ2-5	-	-	CATSRDPTKETQYF	TGTGCCACCAGCAGAGATCCCACTAAAGAGACCCAGTACTTC
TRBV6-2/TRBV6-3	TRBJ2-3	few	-	CASSYRGSDTQYF	TGTGCCAGCAGTTACAGGGGATCGGATACGCAGTATTTT
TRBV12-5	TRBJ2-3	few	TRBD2	CASGLGLAGADTQYF	TGTGCTAGTGGTTTGGGACTAGCGGGGGCAGATACGCAGTATTTT
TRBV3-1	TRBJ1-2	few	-	CASSQLGPYGYTF	TGTGCCAGCAGCCAGCTGGGACCCTATGGCTACACCTTC
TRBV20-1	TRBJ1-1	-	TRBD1	CSALATGSTEAFF	TGCAGTGCTTTGGCGACAGGGAGCACTGAAGCTTTCTTT
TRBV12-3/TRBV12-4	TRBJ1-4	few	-	CASSRDSLGEKLFF	TGTGCCAGCAGTCGGGACTCCCTGGGTGAAAAACTGTTTTTT